These 6 T cell receptor beta chains came from one sample sequenced in a study of spatial heterogeneity in lung cancer. As for time point: sample taken at primary tumor resection. Unsorted whole RNA samples from tumor, nontumor lung or frozen PBMC were sequenced. TCRdb re-derived calls from the 5' RACE reads in MiXCR, one entry per CDR3 protein. The sample has more than 65,000 distinct CDR3 sequences, approximately 12% seen once. Source: PBMCs, taken at surgery. All receptors come from a male donor with early-stage non-small cell lung cancer.

The V gene is TRBV19, the J gene TRBJ2-1; the match to TRBD2 covers 7 bases. The CDR3 totals 16 residues. Germline V gene data show CDR1 as LNHDA and CDR2 as SQIVND (reference sequence). V lost 3 bases, J lost 4 bases, and 9 bases stayed unmatched. The CDR3 region has the DNA TGTGCCAGTAGTATCACTCTAGCGGAAAGGTACAATGAGCAGTTCTTC. It specifies CASSITLAERYNEQFF.

This clonotype was seen a handful of times. This rearrangement joins TRBV11-3 to TRBJ2-3; D possibly matches TRBD1 or TRBD2 (5 bases each). Trimming stripped 4 bases from V and 0 bases from J, with 14 bases between. Germline V gives CDR1 SGHNT, CDR2 YENEEA. The CDR3 length is 16 residues. Here the CDR3 DNA reads TGTGCCAGCAGCTCGGGACCGGATACTAGCACAGATACGCAGTATTTT. It codes for CASSSGPDTSTDTQYF. The whole variable domain, filled in from reference TRBV11-3 and TRBJ2-3, reads EAGVVQSPRYKIIEKKQPVAFWCNPISGHNTLYWYLQNLGQGPELLIRYENEEAVDDSQLPKDRFSAERLKGVDSTLKIQPAELGDSAVYLCASSSGPDTSTDTQYFGPGTRLTVL.

The rearrangement uses TRBV4-1 and TRBJ2-2; D is possibly TRBD1 or TRBD2 (6 bases each). Germline V CDR1 and CDR2: MGHRA, YSYEKL. The length of the CDR3 is 16 residues. The V and J ends lost 0 bases and 5 bases respectively, with 13 bases between them. Written as DNA, the CDR3 is TGCGCCAGCAGCCAAGAGTGGGGGGCCAATACCGGGGAGCTGTTTTTT. Protein: CASSQEWGANTGELFF.

This clonotype came up a few times. The chain couples TRBV7-9 to TRBJ1-3; perhaps TRBD1 as D (5 bases). CDR3 length: 15 residues. Germline V lookup: CDR1 SEHNR, CDR2 FQNEAQ (reference sequence). The V and J ends lost 1 base and 4 bases respectively, with 11 bases between them. CDR3 loop: CASSLGDSQGNTIYF. The CDR3 bases are TGTGCCAGCAGCTTAGGGGACTCCCAAGGAAACACCATATATTTT.

This clonotype was recorded a few times. This chain joins TRBV11-2 and TRBJ1-1; D is unclear. The germline gives CDR1 SGHAT, CDR2 FQNNGV. This CDR3 comprises 13 residues. V lost 1 base, J lost 1 base, and 4 bases lay in between. Here the CDR3 reads CASSLGWNTEAFF. In DNA, the CDR3 is TGTGCCAGCAGCTTAGGATGGAACACTGAAGCTTTCTTT. Supplemented by reference TRBV11-2 and TRBJ1-1, the full variable domain reads EAGVAQSPRYKIIEKRQSVAFWCNPISGHATLYWYQQILGQGPKLLIQFQNNGVVDDSQLPKDRFSAERLKGVDSTLKIQPAKLEDSAVYLCASSLGWNTEAFFGQGTRLTVV.

The rearrangement joins TRBV6-2 or TRBV6-3 to TRBJ2-2; 10 bases are shared with TRBD2. V shed 9 bases, J shed 3 bases, and the junction held 7 bases outside the gene matches. The germline V gene has CDR1 MNHEY and CDR2 SVGEGT. This CDR3 has 15 amino acids. The CDR3 here is CASVSGRAYTGELFF. The CDR3, as DNA: TGTGCCAGTGTGAGCGGGAGGGCTTACACCGGGGAGCTGTTTTTT.